This is a list of T cell receptor beta chains from one sample in a study of cytomegalovirus exposure and HLA in healthy donors. This table comes from immunoSEQ multiplex PCR, and its TCRdb copy is limited to in-frame clones, with some not included. The sample includes roughly 310,000 clones, approximately 88% of them seen just once. Material: PBMCs. The origin of the receptors is a man aged 30 to 39 in good health and CMV-seronegative. Each CDR3 is given with its conserved first and last residue. D genes are given only for firm matches. Size tells how often a clone was seen (once, few, many) or the class of an expanded clone, and some rows leave it out.

clone size	V gene	J gene	CDR3 length	D gene	CDR3 protein	CDR3 DNA
NA	TRBV7-2	TRBJ1-3	16	NA	CASSFYGGSSGNTIYF	TGTGCCAGCAGCTTCTATGGGGGGAGCTCTGGAAACACCATATATTTT
NA	TRBV4-1	TRBJ1-5	15	TRBD1	CASSFRQGENQPQHF	TGCGCCAGCAGCTTCCGACAGGGGGAGAATCAGCCCCAGCATTTT
NA	TRBV28	TRBJ1-5	14	TRBD1	CASRGAGGGQPQHF	TGTGCCAGCAGGGGCGCAGGGGGCGGTCAGCCCCAGCATTTT
few	TRBV6-5	TRBJ2-1	11	NA	CASSQYNEQFF	TGTGCCAGCAGCCAATACAATGAGCAGTTCTTC
NA	TRBV2	TRBJ1-5	16	NA	CASSGGGVGGNQPQHF	TGTGCCAGCAGTGGCGGGGGGGTAGGGGGCAATCAGCCCCAGCATTTT
NA	TRBV6-1	TRBJ1-1	14	TRBD1	CASSERDRDFEAFF	TGTGCCAGCAGTGAGCGGGACAGGGATTTTGAAGCTTTCTTT
once	TRBV15	TRBJ2-7	16	NA	CATSRDISGASYEQYF	TGTGCCACCAGCAGAGACATCTCTGGGGCGTCCTACGAGCAGTACTTC
NA	TRBV10-1	TRBJ2-5	13	NA	CASSDRYQETQYF	TGCGCCAGCTCCGACAGGTACCAAGAGACCCAGTACTTC
NA	TRBV25-1	TRBJ1-6	14	TRBD1	CASRIQGSNSPLHF	TGTGCCAGCAGAATACAGGGGAGCAATTCACCCCTCCACTTT
NA	TRBV5-4	TRBJ2-7	20	TRBD2	CASRSRGASGGPGGSYEQYF	TGTGCCAGCAGGTCCAGAGGGGCTAGCGGGGGCCCCGGGGGCTCCTACGAGCAGTACTTC
NA	TRBV5-6	TRBJ2-3	13	TRBD1	CASSPTGTDTQYF	TGTGCCAGCAGCCCGACAGGGACAGATACGCAGTATTTT
NA	TRBV11-2	TRBJ1-2	15	TRBD1	CASSLGGTGWGGYTF	TGTGCCAGCAGCTTAGGTGGGACAGGGTGGGGAGGCTACACCTTC
NA	TRBV4-1	TRBJ2-1	14	NA	CASSQVTGRREQFF	TGCGCCAGCAGCCAGGTGACAGGGAGGCGTGAGCAGTTCTTC
once	TRBV19	TRBJ1-2	16	TRBD1	CASSIGQGARSAGYTF	TGTGCCAGTAGTATTGGACAGGGGGCGCGTTCGGCTGGCTACACCTTC
few	TRBV11-3	TRBJ2-7	14	TRBD1	CASSPPGQGHEQYF	TGTGCCAGCAGCCCTCCGGGACAGGGCCACGAGCAGTACTTC
NA	TRBV7-8	TRBJ2-2	16	TRBD1	CASGRRDRGPPRELFF	TGTGCCAGCGGACGCCGGGACAGGGGGCCTCCGAGGGAGCTGTTTTTT
NA	TRBV10-3	TRBJ2-7	14	TRBD1	CAIRRQGPSYEQYF	TGTGCCATCAGAAGACAGGGACCTTCCTACGAGCAGTACTTC
NA	TRBV6-1	TRBJ1-3	16	NA	CASSDDRRSSGNTIYF	TGTGCCAGCAGTGACGACAGACGCAGCTCTGGAAACACCATATATTTT